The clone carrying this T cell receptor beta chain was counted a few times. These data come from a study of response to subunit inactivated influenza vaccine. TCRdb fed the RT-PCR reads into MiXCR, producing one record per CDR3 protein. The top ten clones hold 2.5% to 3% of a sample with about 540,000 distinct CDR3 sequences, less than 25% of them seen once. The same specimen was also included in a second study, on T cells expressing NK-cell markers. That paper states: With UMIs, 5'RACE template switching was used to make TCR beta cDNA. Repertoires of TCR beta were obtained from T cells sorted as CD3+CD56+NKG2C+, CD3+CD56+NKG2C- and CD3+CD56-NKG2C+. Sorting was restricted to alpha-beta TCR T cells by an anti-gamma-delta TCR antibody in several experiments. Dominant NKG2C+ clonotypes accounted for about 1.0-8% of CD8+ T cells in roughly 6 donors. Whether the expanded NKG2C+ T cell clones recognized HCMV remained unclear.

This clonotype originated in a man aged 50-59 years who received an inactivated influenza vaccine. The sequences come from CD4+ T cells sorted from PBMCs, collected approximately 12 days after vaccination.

CDR3 sequence: CASSDLQGKRYEQYF. CDR3 DNA sequence: TGTGCCAGCAGTGATTTACAGGGTAAAAGGTACGAGCAGTACTTC. V is TRBV6-1 and J is TRBJ2-7; the D gene is possibly TRBD1 (6 bases). The germline V and J ends were trimmed by 3 bases and 4 bases, with 16 bases remaining between them. CDR3 size: 15 residues. Germline assignment: CDR1 MNHNS and CDR2 SASEGT.